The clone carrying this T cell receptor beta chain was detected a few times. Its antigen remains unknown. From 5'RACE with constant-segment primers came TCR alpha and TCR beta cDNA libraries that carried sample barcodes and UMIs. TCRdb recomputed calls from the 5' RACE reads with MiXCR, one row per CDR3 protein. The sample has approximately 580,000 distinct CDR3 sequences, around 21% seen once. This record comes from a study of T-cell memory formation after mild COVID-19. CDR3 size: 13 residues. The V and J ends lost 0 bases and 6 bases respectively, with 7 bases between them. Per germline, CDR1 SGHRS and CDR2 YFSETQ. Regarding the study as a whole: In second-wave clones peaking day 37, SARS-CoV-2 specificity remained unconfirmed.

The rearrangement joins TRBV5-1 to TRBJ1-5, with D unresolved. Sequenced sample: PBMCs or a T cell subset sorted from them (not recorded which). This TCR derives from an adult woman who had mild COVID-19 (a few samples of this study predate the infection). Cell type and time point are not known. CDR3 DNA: TGCGCCAGCAGCTTGGATTGGGGTCAGCCCCAGCATTTT. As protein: CASSLDWGQPQHF.